A selection of T cell receptor beta chains follows, all from one sample in a study of Graves' ophthalmopathy and Graves' hyperthyroidism. TCRdb re-analysed the multiplex PCR reads in MiXCR, keeping a single row per CDR3 protein. Among almost 400,000 distinct CDR3 sequences listed, about a sixth were seen once. Sequencing was carried out using peripheral blood. The source of these receptors is a woman younger than 35 with Graves' ophthalmopathy. The CDR3 runs from the conserved cysteine through the conserved F or W. The D gene is left open where the match is weak. Clone size is shown for a subset of rows, as once, few, many or a class of expanded clone.

- - TRBJ1-1 TRBV28 CASSLNGFVPTTEAFF TGTGCCAGCAGTTTGAATGGTTTTGTCCCTACCACTGAAGCTTTCTTT
- - TRBJ2-7 TRBV20-1 CSAPSGTATTEQYF TGCAGTGCCCCCTCCGGGACGGCCACTACCGAGCAGTACTTC
- many TRBJ2-2 TRBV5-1 CASSDQGNTGELFF TGCGCCAGCAGCGATCAGGGGAACACCGGGGAGCTGTTTTTT
- many TRBJ1-3 TRBV15 CATSRDRGTFGNTIYF TGTGCCACCAGCAGAGATCGCGGGACCTTTGGAAACACCATATATTTT
TRBD1 many TRBJ1-2 TRBV19 CASSILRDRSFSGYGYTF TGTGCCAGTAGTATCCTCCGGGACAGGTCTTTTTCGGGCTATGGCTACACCTTC
- many TRBJ2-5 TRBV7-8 CASTNLHGQTGGETQYF TGTGCCAGCACCAATCTGCACGGCCAGACAGGAGGAGAGACCCAGTACTTC
- many TRBJ1-1 TRBV18 CASSRQSTDTEAFF TGTGCCAGCTCACGGCAGTCTACCGACACTGAAGCTTTCTTT
- many TRBJ2-7 TRBV5-5 CASSFRDTTYEQYF TGTGCCAGCAGCTTCCGGGACACCACCTACGAGCAGTACTTC
- many TRBJ2-7 TRBV19 CASSMPGRVDEQYF TGTGCCAGTAGTATGCCCGGGCGGGTAGACGAGCAGTACTTC
TRBD2 - TRBJ2-7 TRBV6-2/TRBV6-3 CASSYSKREGRWEQYF TGTGCCAGCAGTTACTCGAAGCGGGAGGGCCGGTGGGAGCAGTACTTC
- many TRBJ2-2 TRBV6-2/TRBV6-3 CASQRLGEAGELFF TGTGCCAGTCAGCGACTAGGTGAAGCCGGGGAGCTGTTTTTT
- few TRBJ1-6 TRBV7-2 CASSLESNSPLHF TGTGCCAGCAGCTTAGAGTCTAATTCACCCCTCCACTTT
- many TRBJ2-7 TRBV5-1 CASSFELWGDEQYF TGCGCCAGCAGCTTCGAGTTATGGGGCGACGAGCAGTACTTC
- many TRBJ1-1 TRBV29-1 CSVNERSKAF TGCAGCGTCAATGAAAGGAGCAAAGCCTTT
- many TRBJ2-7 TRBV7-2 CASSPHGPSYEQYF TGTGCCAGCAGCCCACACGGGCCCTCCTACGAGCAGTACTTC
TRBD2 many TRBJ2-7 TRBV6-2/TRBV6-3 CASSYGLAGPYEQYF TGTGCCAGCAGTTACGGGCTAGCGGGGCCCTACGAGCAGTACTTC
TRBD1 many TRBJ1-2 TRBV27 CASSLSPYPGGYGYTF TGTGCCAGCAGTTTATCCCCTTACCCAGGGGGCTATGGCTACACCTTC